This T cell receptor beta chain is drawn from a study of CD8 T cells in ankylosing spondylitis. Findings and limits, study-wide: Seemingly distinctive of ankylosing spondylitis blood was a TCR beta motif formed by eight highly homologous variants. Enrichment of disease-linked clones was reportedly significant in matched ankylosing spondylitis synovial fluid.

Each CDR3 protein is one row after TCRdb ran MiXCR on the 5' RACE reads. The sample shows more than 500,000 distinct CDR3 sequences, 5.3% of them seen only once. A word on this clonotype: As yet, its antigen is unknown.

Per the germline V gene, CDR1 is SGHTA and CDR2 is FQGNSA. CDR3 length: 15 amino acids. After removal of 4 bases from V and 5 bases from J, the junction contained 8 bases not matched to a gene. Sequenced input: blood, either unsorted or a sorted T cell fraction (not recorded which). The clonotype was recovered from a male donor with ankylosing spondylitis. This chain joins TRBV7-2 and TRBJ2-7; 10 bases map to TRBD2. The CDR3 DNA follows: TGTGCCAGCAGCTCCCATAGTCTAGCGGGGGACGAGCAGTACTTC. It yields the protein CASSSHSLAGDEQYF.